These 18 T cell receptor beta chains were sequenced from one sample in a study of Tregs in tolerant kidney transplant recipients. The table came from immunoSEQ multiplex PCR; TCRdb's copy has only in-frame clones and leaves some out. Here the sample spans around 20,000 clones, roughly four fifths being singletons. Sequencing was carried out using Tregs from blood. These receptors came from a human donor in good health.

This sequence joins TRBV6-5 and TRBJ1-1; 7 bases agree with TRBD1. The germline CDR1 and CDR2 sequences are MNHEY and SVGAGI. V gave up 4 bases and J gave up 7 bases; unmatched junction bases: 15. There are 16 residues in the CDR3. CDR3 nucleotide sequence: TGTGCCAGCAGTTGGGCGGGACAGTCAAGGGGAGGTGAAGCTTTCTTT. This encodes CASSWAGQSRGGEAFF.

This rearrangement joins TRBV19 to TRBJ2-5, with D possibly matching TRBD1 (5 bases). Trimming removed 5 bases at V and 2 bases at J, with 9 bases between. This CDR3 has 13 residues. Germline V gene lookup returns CDR1 LNHDA and CDR2 SQIVND (reference sequence). The CDR3 DNA is TGTGCCAGTAGTTCCCGACAGCAAGAGACCCAGTACTTC. Encoded protein: CASSSRQQETQYF.

The CDR3 nucleotides are TGCGCCAGCAGCCTAAAATTTGGAGTAGCGGGGAGCACAGATACGCAGTATTTT. It translates to CASSLKFGVAGSTDTQYF. The rearrangement joins TRBV4-3 to TRBJ2-3; the match to TRBD2 covers 8 bases. The CDR3 is 18 amino acids. V dropped 4 bases and J dropped 0; count of bases not matched to a gene: 12. Germline V gene sequence: CDR1 LGHNA, CDR2 YSLEER.

This chain links TRBV5-1 with TRBJ2-2; the D is unclear. The CDR3 contains 14 residues. The germline gives CDR1 SGHRS, CDR2 YFSETQ. V lost 4 bases to trimming and J lost 1 base, with 8 bases between them. As DNA, the CDR3 is TGCGCCAGCAGCGTTAGCCGGAACACCGGGGAGCTGTTTTTT. This sequence encodes CASSVSRNTGELFF.

The chain carries TRBV7-2 and TRBJ2-1; 9 bases align to TRBD1. This CDR3 has 13 residues. CDR1 and CDR2 from the germline V gene are SGHTA and FQGNSA. With 5 bases clipped from V and 13 bases from J, the junction kept 9 bases outside the gene matches. This CDR3 reads CASSVSGTGYQFF. The CDR3 DNA reads TGTGCCAGCAGCGTCTCCGGGACAGGGTACCAGTTCTTC. The full variable domain, its missing parts supplied by reference TRBV7-2 and TRBJ2-1, is GAGVSQSPSNKVTEKGKDVELRCDPISGHTALYWYRQSLGQGLEFLIYFQGNSAPDKSGLPSDRFSAERTGGSVSTLTIQRTQQEDSAVYLCASSVSGTGYQFFGPGTRLTVL.

J is TRBJ2-1 and V is TRBV6-6; maybe TRBD2 (5 bases). The CDR3 contains 15 residues. The ends were cut back, 7 bases at V and 0 bases at J, with 13 bases in the middle. Germline V gene sequence: CDR1 MNHNY, CDR2 SVGAGI (reference sequence). CDR3 bases: TGTGCCAGCACTAGGGAGCTTAGCTCCTACAATGAGCAGTTCTTC. It codes for CASTRELSSYNEQFF.

The chain employs TRBV19 and TRBJ1-2; the D is unclear. This CDR3 region has 13 residues. V lost 3 bases and J 3 bases, leaving 8 bases between the germline ends. Per germline, CDR1 LNHDA and CDR2 SQIVND (reference sequence). CDR3 sequence reads: CASSITRDYGYTF. DNA for the CDR3: TGTGCCAGTAGTATTACCCGGGACTATGGCTACACCTTC. The variable domain in full, with the rest retrieved from reference TRBV19 and TRBJ1-2, is DGGITQSPKYLFRKEGQNVTLSCEQNLNHDAMYWYRQDPGQGLRLIYYSQIVNDFQKGDIAEGYSVSREKKESFPLTVTSAQKNPTAFYLCASSITRDYGYTFGSGTRLTVV.

This chain connects TRBV5-1 to TRBJ2-6, with unresolved D. Per the germline V gene, CDR1 is SGHRS and CDR2 is YFSETQ. Deletions cut 0 bases from V and 4 bases from J, with 8 bases between. The CDR3 contains 15 residues. The CDR3 is CASSLEGYGANVLTF. Written as DNA, the CDR3 is TGCGCCAGCAGCTTGGAAGGGTACGGGGCCAACGTCCTGACTTTC.

V gene TRBV7-9 combines with J gene TRBJ2-1, with D possibly matching TRBD2 (6 bases). This CDR3 contains 13 residues. Germline V gene data show CDR1 as SEHNR and CDR2 as FQNEAQ (reference sequence). The V end was cut by 6 bases, the J end by 1 base, with 7 bases between. Written as DNA, the CDR3 is TGTGCCAGCAGGGCGGGATCCTACAATGAGCAGTTCTTC. Amino acids: CASRAGSYNEQFF.

The chain is built from TRBV6-6 and TRBJ2-5, with 9 nucleotides matching TRBD1. Germline loops: CDR1 MNHNY, CDR2 SVGAGI (reference sequence). CDR3 length equals 14 residues. Trimming removed 0 bases from V and 5 bases from J; junction bases left unmatched: 1. The CDR3 protein is CASSYSTGGETQYF. Here the CDR3 DNA reads TGTGCCAGCAGTTACTCGACAGGGGGGGAGACCCAGTACTTC.

V is TRBV7-9 and J is TRBJ2-6, with TRBD2 matching 10 bases. Germline CDR1 reads SEHNR; CDR2 reads FQNEAQ (reference sequence). The junction had 10 bases not matched to a gene; V was cut back by 3 bases and J by 2 bases. The CDR3 is 19 amino acids. The CDR3 bases are TGTGCCAGCAGCTTCGACTTAGGACTAGCGGCACCTGGGGCCAACGTCCTGACTTTC. Translation gives CASSFDLGLAAPGANVLTF.

Written as DNA, the CDR3 is TGCAGCGGGGAAGGGGCTGAAGCTTTCTTT. Amino acid sequence: CSGEGAEAFF. The chain uses TRBV29-1 and TRBJ1-1, with a tentative D call TRBD1 (5 bases). V was clipped by 7 bases and J by 6 bases, with 9 bases between them. Germline CDR1 reads SQVTM; CDR2 reads ANQGSEA. The length of the CDR3 is 10 residues.

The rearrangement joins TRBV30 to TRBJ1-4; D is unclear. Looked up from germline, CDR1 is GTSNPN and CDR2 is SVGIG (reference sequence). V lost 4 bases to trimming and J lost 5 bases, with 8 bases between them. The CDR3 totals 12 residues. The DNA for the CDR3 is TGTGCCTGGACTCAGTTAAATGAAAAACTGTTTTTT. This gives the protein CAWTQLNEKLFF.

This chain joins TRBV7-1 and TRBJ1-3; weak D call: TRBD1 (6 bases). TRBV7-1 is classed as an ORF, of uncertain function. The V end was cut by 4 bases, the J end by 1 base, with 11 bases between. The CDR3 is 15 amino acids. The chain's CDR3 is CASSLTGRSGNTIYF. Here the CDR3 DNA reads TGTGCCAGCAGCTTAACAGGGAGGTCTGGAAACACCATATATTTT.

The chain couples TRBV13 to TRBJ1-1, with 8 positions matching TRBD1. V was pared by 1 base and J by 6 bases, with 13 bases of the junction left unmatched. The CDR3 covers 17 residues. The V gene's germline CDR1 is PRHDT and CDR2 FYEKMQ (reference sequence). Here the CDR3 DNA reads TGTGCCAGCAGCTTAGCTGTTGCAGGGGGCTTCAATCCTGAAGCTTTCTTT. It codes for CASSLAVAGGFNPEAFF.

J is TRBJ2-3 and V is TRBV29-1; TRBD1 or TRBD2 may be the D gene (6 bases each). Germline-derived CDR1 and CDR2 are SQVTM and ANQGSEA. The CDR3 loop spans 13 amino acids. The CDR3 coding sequence is TGCAGTACGGGGGCCAAAGGGGTAGATACGCAGTATTTT. Protein product: CSTGAKGVDTQYF.

The J gene is TRBJ2-5, the V gene TRBV7-9; tentatively, D is TRBD2 (5 bases). V was cut by 4 bases and J by 0 bases, with 24 bases left in between. Germline V lookup: CDR1 SEHNR, CDR2 FQNEAQ (reference sequence). The CDR3 length is 19 residues. The CDR3: CASSSREGGRKSYQETQYF. The DNA for the CDR3 is TGTGCCAGCAGCTCCCGCGAGGGCGGCAGGAAGTCGTACCAAGAGACCCAGTACTTC.

The chain uses TRBV21-1 and TRBJ1-5. TRBV21-1 is shown as a pseudogene. The CDR3 totals 16 residues. CDR3 loop: CASSICVHWHHQPQHF. The CDR3 nucleotides read TGTGCCAGCAGTATATGCGTACATTGGCATCATCAGCCCCAGCATTTT.